The clone carrying this T cell receptor beta chain was observed a single time. Antigen unknown. Donors each provided ten milliliters of peripheral blood. A second PCR of roughly 7 to 11 cycles used a sample-barcoded 5' primer and a J-beta primer mix. One entry per CDR3 protein, called by TCRdb with MiXCR from the 5' RACE reads. This table has around 1,700,000 distinct CDR3 sequences, 28% appearing once. The entry originates in a study of blood T cells in healthy people across ages. The germline gives CDR1 DFQATT, CDR2 SNEGSKA (reference sequence). The V gene lost 3 bases and the J gene lost 2 bases, with 15 bases spanning the gap. The CDR3 length is 15 residues. Regarding the study as a whole: As naive T cell percentage varied, TCR beta diversity correlated strongly with it. The fall in TCR beta diversity per million T cells was roughly linear with age.

The sequencing sample was made of blood. This TCR was recovered from a woman aged 25 to 39 in good health. V usage is TRBV20-1 and J usage is TRBJ2-3, with D perhaps matching TRBD1 (6 bases). The CDR3 protein is CSASLMGATTDTQYF. The CDR3 bases are TGCAGTGCTAGTTTGATGGGGGCTACCACAGATACGCAGTATTTT.